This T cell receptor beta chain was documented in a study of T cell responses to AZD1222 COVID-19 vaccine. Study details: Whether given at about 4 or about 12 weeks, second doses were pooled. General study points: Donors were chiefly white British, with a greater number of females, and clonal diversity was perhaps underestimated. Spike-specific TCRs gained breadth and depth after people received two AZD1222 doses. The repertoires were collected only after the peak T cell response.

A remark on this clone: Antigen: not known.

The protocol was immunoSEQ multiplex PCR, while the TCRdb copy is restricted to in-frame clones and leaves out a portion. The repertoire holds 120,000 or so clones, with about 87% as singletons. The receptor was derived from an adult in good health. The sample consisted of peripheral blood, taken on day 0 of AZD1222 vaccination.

DNA for the CDR3: TGTGCCTGGAGTGTAAGACGGGCGGGAGGACCCACAGATACGCAGTATTTT. Translation gives CAWSVRRAGGPTDTQYF. The chain couples TRBV30 to TRBJ2-3, with 8 bases fitting TRBD2. Germline lookup yields CDR1 GTSNPN and CDR2 SVGIG (reference sequence). The CDR3 covers 17 residues. Germline trimming cut 0 bases from V and 2 bases from J; bases unmatched to any gene: 10.